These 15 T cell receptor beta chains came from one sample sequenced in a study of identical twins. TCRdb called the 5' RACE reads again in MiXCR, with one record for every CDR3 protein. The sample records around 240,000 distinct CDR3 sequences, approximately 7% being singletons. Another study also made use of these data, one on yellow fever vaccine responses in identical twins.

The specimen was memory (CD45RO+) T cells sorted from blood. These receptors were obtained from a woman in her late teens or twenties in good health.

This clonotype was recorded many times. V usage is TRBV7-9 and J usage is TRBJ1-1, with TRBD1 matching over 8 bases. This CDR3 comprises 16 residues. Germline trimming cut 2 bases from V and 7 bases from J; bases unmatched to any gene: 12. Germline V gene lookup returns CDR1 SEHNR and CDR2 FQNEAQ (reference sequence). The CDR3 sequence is CASSLTPGGQISEAFF. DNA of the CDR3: TGTGCCAGCAGCTTAACCCCAGGGGGCCAGATTAGTGAAGCTTTCTTT.

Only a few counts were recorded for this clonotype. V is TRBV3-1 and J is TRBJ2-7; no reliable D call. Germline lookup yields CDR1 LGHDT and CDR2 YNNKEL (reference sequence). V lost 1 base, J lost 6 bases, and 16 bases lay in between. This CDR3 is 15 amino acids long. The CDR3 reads CASSQGGFITAEQYF. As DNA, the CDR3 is TGTGCCAGCAGCCAAGGTGGCTTTATTACGGCCGAGCAGTACTTC.

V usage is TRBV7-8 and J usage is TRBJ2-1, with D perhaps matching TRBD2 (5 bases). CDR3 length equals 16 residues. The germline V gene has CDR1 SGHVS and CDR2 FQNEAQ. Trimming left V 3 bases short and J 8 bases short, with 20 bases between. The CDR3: CASSLVRGRGVDEQFF. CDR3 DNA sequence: TGTGCCAGCAGCTTGGTCCGGGGTCGTGGGGTAGATGAGCAGTTCTTC.

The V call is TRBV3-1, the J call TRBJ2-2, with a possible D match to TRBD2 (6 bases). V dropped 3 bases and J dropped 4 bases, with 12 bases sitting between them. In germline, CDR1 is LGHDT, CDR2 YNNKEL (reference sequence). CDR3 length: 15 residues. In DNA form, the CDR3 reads TGTGCCAGCAGCCAGGGGGAAGCGGGCACCGGGGAGCTGTTTTTT. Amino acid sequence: CASSQGEAGTGELFF.

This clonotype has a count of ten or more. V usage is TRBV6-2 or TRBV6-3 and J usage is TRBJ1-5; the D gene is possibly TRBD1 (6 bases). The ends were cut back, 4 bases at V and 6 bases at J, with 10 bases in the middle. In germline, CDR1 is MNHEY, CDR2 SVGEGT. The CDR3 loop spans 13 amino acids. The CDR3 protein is CASSFGDIQPQHF. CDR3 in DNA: TGTGCCAGCAGTTTCGGGGACATTCAGCCCCAGCATTTT.

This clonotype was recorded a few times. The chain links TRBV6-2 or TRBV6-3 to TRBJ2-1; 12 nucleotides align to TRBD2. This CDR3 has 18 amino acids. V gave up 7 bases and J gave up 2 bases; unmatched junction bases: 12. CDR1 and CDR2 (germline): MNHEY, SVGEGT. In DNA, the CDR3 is TGTGCCAGCACCCAACTGACTAGCGGGAGTTGGGCCTACAATGAGCAGTTCTTC. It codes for CASTQLTSGSWAYNEQFF.

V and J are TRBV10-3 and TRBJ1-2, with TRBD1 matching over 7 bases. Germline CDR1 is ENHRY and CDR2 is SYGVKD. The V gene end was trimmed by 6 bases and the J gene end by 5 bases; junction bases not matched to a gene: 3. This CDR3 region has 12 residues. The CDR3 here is CAIRETGYGYTF. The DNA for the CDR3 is TGTGCCATCAGGGAGACAGGGTATGGCTACACCTTC.

CDR3 bases: TGTGCCAGCAGCTTGGTAGGACAGGGTTTAGGAGCGGAGACCCAGTACTTC. This sequence encodes CASSLVGQGLGAETQYF. This chain joins TRBV5-5 and TRBJ2-5; 8 positions match TRBD1. This CDR3 contains 17 residues. Trimming took 0 bases from V and 5 from J; bases not matched to a gene: 12. The V gene's germline CDR1 is SGHKS and CDR2 YYEKEE (reference sequence).

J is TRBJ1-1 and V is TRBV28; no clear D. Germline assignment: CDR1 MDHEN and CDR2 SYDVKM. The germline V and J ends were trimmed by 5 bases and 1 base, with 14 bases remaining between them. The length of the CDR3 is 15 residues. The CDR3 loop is CASSRQIRRNTEAFF. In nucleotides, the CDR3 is TGTGCCAGCAGTCGACAAATTAGGCGGAACACTGAAGCTTTCTTT.

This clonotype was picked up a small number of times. This CDR3 is CASSSSGRDTGELFF. The CDR3 nucleotides are TGCGCCAGCAGCTCCAGCGGTCGGGACACCGGGGAGCTGTTTTTT. The gene calls are TRBV5-1 and TRBJ2-2; a weak D match, TRBD2 (5 bases). With 3 bases removed from V and 3 bases from J, the gap between germline ends came to 12 bases. Germline V gives CDR1 SGHRS, CDR2 YFSETQ. The CDR3 has 15 amino acids.

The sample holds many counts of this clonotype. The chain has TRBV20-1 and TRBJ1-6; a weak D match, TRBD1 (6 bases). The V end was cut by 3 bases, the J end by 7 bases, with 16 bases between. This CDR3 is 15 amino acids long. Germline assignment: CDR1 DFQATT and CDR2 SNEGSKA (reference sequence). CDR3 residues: CSASDGQLPNSPLHF. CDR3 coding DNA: TGCAGTGCTAGCGACGGACAGCTACCCAATTCACCCCTCCACTTT.

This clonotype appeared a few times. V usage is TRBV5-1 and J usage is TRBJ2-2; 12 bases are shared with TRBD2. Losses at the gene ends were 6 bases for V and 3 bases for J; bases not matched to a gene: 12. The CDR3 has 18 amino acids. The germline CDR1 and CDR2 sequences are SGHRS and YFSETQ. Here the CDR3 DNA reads TGCGCCAGCACCCTAGCGGGAGGGTGGCAAGTCTACACCGGGGAGCTGTTTTTT. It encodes CASTLAGGWQVYTGELFF.

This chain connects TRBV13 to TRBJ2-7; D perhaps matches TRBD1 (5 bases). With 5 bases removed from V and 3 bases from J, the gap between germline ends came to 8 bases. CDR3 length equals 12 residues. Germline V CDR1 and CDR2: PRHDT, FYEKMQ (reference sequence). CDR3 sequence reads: CASSQTGYEQYF. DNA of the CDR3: TGTGCCAGCAGCCAAACAGGCTACGAGCAGTACTTC.

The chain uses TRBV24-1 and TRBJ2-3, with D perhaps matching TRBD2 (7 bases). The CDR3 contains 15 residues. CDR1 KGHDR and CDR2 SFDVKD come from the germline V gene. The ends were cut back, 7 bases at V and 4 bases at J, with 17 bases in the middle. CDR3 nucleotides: TGTGCCACCAGCCAAGGGGGGGTAAGCGCAGATACGCAGTATTTT. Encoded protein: CATSQGGVSADTQYF.

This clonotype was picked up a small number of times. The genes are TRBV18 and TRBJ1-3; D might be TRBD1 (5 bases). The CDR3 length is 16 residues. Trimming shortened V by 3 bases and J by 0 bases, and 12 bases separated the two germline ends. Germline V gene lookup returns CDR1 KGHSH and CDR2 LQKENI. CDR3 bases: TGTGCCAGCTCACCCCAACCGACAGACTCTGGAAACACCATATATTTT. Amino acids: CASSPQPTDSGNTIYF.